This TCR beta chain was documented in a study of T cell responses to AZD1222 COVID-19 vaccine. Study summary: Pooled samples include second doses given at about 4 or 12 weeks.

This clone showed up just a few times. No antigen is known for it. Per germline, CDR1 LNHDA and CDR2 SQIVND (reference sequence). V was cut by 0 bases and J by 2 bases, with 10 bases left in between. CDR3 length equals 16 residues. TCRdb's table, derived via immunoSEQ multiplex PCR, lists solely in-frame clones and lacks some. Seen here are 150,000 to 200,000 clones, 92% observed once, and the top ten hold less than 1.5%. General study results and limits: Reports say nearly half of spike-specific TCRs go after unmutated variant regions. There were repertoire samples only from the period after the peak T cell response. Spike-specific TCR breadth and depth rose after two AZD1222 doses.

This chain connects TRBV19 to TRBJ2-2; D possibly corresponds to TRBD1 (5 bases). The receptor comes from an adult in good health. The material was peripheral blood, obtained on day 0 of AZD1222 vaccination. The CDR3 spells CASSIESGHNTGELFF. DNA for the CDR3: TGTGCCAGTAGTATAGAATCAGGACACAACACCGGGGAGCTGTTTTTT.